These 26 T cell receptor beta chains came from one sample sequenced in a study of cytomegalovirus exposure and HLA in healthy donors. Profiled with immunoSEQ multiplex PCR; TCRdb holds only in-frame clones, not every one. The data hold about 360,000 clones, with more than 80% observed a single time. The sample comprised PBMCs. The receptors were sampled from a young woman in good health and CMV-seronegative.

This chain links TRBV7-6 with TRBJ2-5, with a tentative D call TRBD1 (6 bases). CDR1 is SGHVS, CDR2 FNYEAQ, per germline. V shed 5 bases and J shed 0 bases, with 7 bases lying between them. The CDR3 contains 13 residues. Here the CDR3 DNA reads TGTGCCAGCAGCGGGGGCCACCAAGAGACCCAGTACTTC. Translation: CASSGGHQETQYF. The whole variable domain, filled in from reference TRBV7-6 and TRBJ2-5, reads GAGVSQSPRYKVTKRGQDVALRCDPISGHVSLYWYRQALGQGPEFLTYFNYEAQQDKSGLPNDRFSAERPEGSISTLTIQRTEQRDSAMYRCASSGGHQETQYFGPGTRLLVL.

The chain carries TRBV5-6 and TRBJ1-4, with 7 bases that match TRBD1. Trimming took 0 bases from V and 7 from J; bases not matched to a gene: 6. CDR1 SGHDT and CDR2 YYEEEE come from the germline V gene. The CDR3 consists of 15 residues. The DNA for the CDR3 is TGTGCCAGCAGCTTGGCGGGACAGCTCCTTGAAAAACTGTTTTTT. It is translated as CASSLAGQLLEKLFF.

The chain combines TRBV7-2 with TRBJ2-3; D uncertain. CDR1 is SGHTA, CDR2 FQGNSA, per germline. The V and J ends lost 5 bases and 7 bases respectively, with 7 bases between them. The CDR3 runs to 11 residues. The CDR3 sequence: CASSNGYTQYF. The DNA for the CDR3 is TGTGCCAGCAGCAACGGGTATACGCAGTATTTT.

The chain carries TRBV11-2 and TRBJ1-3, with a weak D call TRBD1 (6 bases). The CDR3 runs to 14 residues. With 8 bases removed from V and 4 bases from J, the gap between germline ends came to 15 bases. CDR1 and CDR2 (germline): SGHAT, FQNNGV. CDR3 in DNA: TGTGCCAGCCCCCTCCAGGGGCTCGGAAACACCATATATTTT. Translation gives CASPLQGLGNTIYF.

This clone has only one observation. The rearrangement links TRBV28 to TRBJ2-7; 8 bases map to TRBD1. This CDR3 has 14 residues. Germline CDR1 reads MDHEN; CDR2 reads SYDVKM. The junction had 5 bases not matched to a gene; V was cut back by 3 bases and J by 4 bases. The CDR3 reads CASSFPQGAYEQYF. The DNA of the CDR3 is TGTGCCAGCAGTTTTCCGCAGGGGGCTTACGAGCAGTACTTC.

On this clone itself: In the same sample, other DNA sequences code for this CDR3. The chain uses TRBV5-4 and TRBJ2-1; 9 nucleotides line up with TRBD2. Germline loops: CDR1 SGHNT, CDR2 YYREEE (reference sequence). The CDR3 loop spans 15 amino acids. The V segment lost 0 bases and the J segment 5 bases; nucleotides outside the gene matches: 3. The CDR3 DNA follows: TGTGCCAGCAGCTTGGTAGCGGGAGCAAACAATGAGCAGTTCTTC. Translated: CASSLVAGANNEQFF.

The CDR3 loop reads CASSERGVNTGELFF. The CDR3, as DNA: TGTGCCAGCAGCGAGCGCGGGGTAAACACCGGGGAGCTGTTTTTT. The rearrangement uses TRBV9 and TRBJ2-2, with D tentatively TRBD2 (6 bases). The CDR3 contains 15 residues. The germline CDR1 and CDR2 sequences are SGDLS and YYNGEE. V gave up 3 bases and J gave up 2 bases, with 11 bases separating them. The full variable domain, with the rest looked up from reference TRBV9 and TRBJ2-2, is DSGVTQTPKHLITATGQRVTLRCSPRSGDLSVYWYQQSLDQGLQFLIQYYNGEERAKGNILERFSAQQFPDLHSELNLSSLELGDSALYFCASSERGVNTGELFFGEGSRLTVL.

The chain has TRBV10-2 and TRBJ2-7, with TRBD1 matching over 9 bases. Germline CDR1 and CDR2: WSHSY and SAAADI. V trimming: 3 bases; J trimming: 5 bases; junction bases outside the gene matches: 11. This CDR3 region has 16 residues. This chain's CDR3 is CASSDSGTGRAHEQYF. The CDR3 DNA sequence: TGCGCCAGCAGTGACTCGGGGACAGGGAGGGCCCACGAGCAGTACTTC.

The chain links TRBV28 to TRBJ1-5; D might be TRBD1 (6 bases). V lost 8 bases, J lost 3 bases, and 14 bases lay in between. In germline, CDR1 is MDHEN, CDR2 SYDVKM. The CDR3 covers 14 residues. This CDR3 reads CASGWGHLNQPQHF. CDR3 nucleotide sequence: TGTGCCAGCGGATGGGGACACCTCAATCAGCCCCAGCATTTT.

The genes are TRBV7-9 and TRBJ2-7; 7 positions match TRBD1. The CDR3 is made up of 14 amino acids. Germline V CDR1 and CDR2: SEHNR, FQNEAQ (reference sequence). V trimming: 1 base; J trimming: 5 bases; junction bases outside the gene matches: 5. CDR3 protein: CASSLGRGFDEQYF. For the CDR3, the DNA is TGTGCCAGCAGCTTAGGCAGGGGGTTTGACGAGCAGTACTTC.

The chain combines TRBV6-1 with TRBJ1-5; the match to TRBD1 covers 7 bases. CDR3 length: 13 residues. The junction had 6 bases not matched to a gene; V was cut back by 6 bases and J by 7 bases. CDR1 MNHNS and CDR2 SASEGT come from the germline V gene. The CDR3 DNA reads TGTGCCAGCAGCTACAGGGGTGGGCAGCCCCAGCATTTT. It specifies CASSYRGGQPQHF.

This clone was picked up a small number of times. The rearrangement uses TRBV27 and TRBJ2-7; unclear D gene. The V gene's germline CDR1 is MNHEY and CDR2 SMNVEV (reference sequence). The CDR3 has 11 amino acids. V was pared by 8 bases and J by 3 bases, with 8 bases between. The CDR3 is CASGVYYEQYF. CDR3 in DNA: TGTGCCAGCGGAGTCTACTACGAGCAGTACTTC.

This clone showed up just once. CDR3 region: CASSSGAGAYEQYF. The CDR3 DNA reads as TGTGCCAGCAGTTCAGGGGCGGGGGCCTACGAGCAGTACTTC. The V gene is TRBV28, the J gene TRBJ2-7; perhaps TRBD2 as D (7 bases). CDR3 size: 14 residues. The V end was cut by 4 bases, the J end by 2 bases, with 12 bases between. The germline V gene encodes CDR1 MDHEN and CDR2 SYDVKM.

The V call is TRBV29-1, the J call TRBJ1-1; weak D call: TRBD1 (5 bases). Germline lookup yields CDR1 SQVTM and CDR2 ANQGSEA. This CDR3 is built from 11 residues. Trimming shortened V by 6 bases and J by 6 bases, and 11 bases separated the two germline ends. The CDR3 here is CSVLGGAEAFF. CDR3 DNA sequence: TGCAGCGTCTTGGGGGGGGCTGAAGCTTTCTTT.

The genes are TRBV4-1 and TRBJ2-2; TRBD1 matches 9 bases. V shed 3 bases and J 0 bases; nucleotides not matched to a gene: 17. Germline loops: CDR1 MGHRA, CDR2 YSYEKL. This CDR3 is 21 amino acids long. This CDR3 reads CASSHHRTGARGRANTGELFF. The DNA of the CDR3 is TGCGCCAGCAGCCACCACCGGACAGGGGCCAGAGGGAGGGCGAACACCGGGGAGCTGTTTTTT.

The chain employs TRBV28 and TRBJ2-7, with TRBD1 matching over 9 bases. The germline V gene encodes CDR1 MDHEN and CDR2 SYDVKM. V dropped 8 bases and J dropped 6; count of bases not matched to a gene: 8. The CDR3 loop spans 13 amino acids. In DNA form, the CDR3 reads TGTGCCAGCCAACAGGGGGCTCCCCCCGAGCAGTACTTC. Encoded protein: CASQQGAPPEQYF.

The chain joins TRBV18 to TRBJ1-3; D call uncertain. This CDR3 is 15 amino acids long. Trimming stripped 4 bases from V and 4 bases from J, with 14 bases between. The germline V gene has CDR1 KGHSH and CDR2 LQKENI. The CDR3 sequence is CASSHQAQTGNTIYF. CDR3 DNA: TGTGCCAGCTCACACCAAGCCCAAACCGGAAACACCATATATTTT. The full variable domain, its missing parts supplied by reference TRBV18 and TRBJ1-3, is NAGVMQNPRHLVRRRGQEARLRCSPMKGHSHVYWYRQLPEEGLKFMVYLQKENIIDESGMPKERFSAEFPKEGPSILRIQQVVRGDSAAYFCASSHQAQTGNTIYFGEGSWLTVV.

The gene calls are TRBV28 and TRBJ1-3; D remains ambiguous. CDR3 length: 14 amino acids. The V end was cut by 3 bases, the J end by 8 bases, with 14 bases between. Germline CDR1 is MDHEN and CDR2 is SYDVKM. CDR3 protein: CASSFQREVHTIYF. DNA of the CDR3: TGTGCCAGCAGTTTCCAGCGGGAAGTACACACCATATATTTT.

The V gene is TRBV5-1, the J gene TRBJ2-7; tentatively, D is TRBD2 (6 bases). In germline, CDR1 is SGHRS, CDR2 YFSETQ. The CDR3 is made up of 15 amino acids. Trimming took off 2 bases at V and 2 bases at J, with 14 bases between the two ends. The CDR3 here is CASSFPGEGPYEQYF. CDR3 DNA: TGCGCCAGCAGCTTTCCGGGAGAGGGTCCCTACGAGCAGTACTTC.

The V gene is TRBV5-4, the J gene TRBJ1-3; no definite D call. Germline V CDR1 and CDR2: SGHNT, YYREEE (reference sequence). CDR3 length: 13 amino acids. Trimming removed 3 bases at V and 6 bases at J, with 10 bases between. As DNA, the CDR3 is TGTGCCAGCAGCTCCCCACGGGAAAACACCATATATTTT. Translated, it gives CASSSPRENTIYF.

This clone was seen a single time. The rearrangement links TRBV6-5 to TRBJ1-1; no firm D call. The CDR3 has 13 residues. Trimming took off 6 bases at V and 8 bases at J, with 16 bases between the two ends. CDR1 and CDR2 from the germline V gene are MNHEY and SVGAGI. The CDR3 nucleotides read TGTGCCAGCAGCCCACGCCCCCCGGTGGAAGCTTTCTTT. Translation gives CASSPRPPVEAFF.

This clone was detected only once. This chain joins TRBV5-6 and TRBJ1-6, with D possibly matching TRBD1 (5 bases). Germline-derived CDR1 and CDR2 are SGHDT and YYEEEE. V was trimmed by 5 bases and J by 10 bases, leaving 19 bases between them. This CDR3 comprises 15 residues. The CDR3, as DNA: TGTGCCAGCAGGGAAAGGGGAGGGGTAAGGTCACCCCTCCACTTT. Its protein is CASRERGGVRSPLHF.

This clone appeared a single time. This chain joins TRBV30 and TRBJ1-3; 7 bases are shared with TRBD1. The V gene's germline CDR1 is GTSNPN and CDR2 SVGIG (reference sequence). The CDR3 is 14 residues long. The ends lost 5 bases at V and 4 bases at J; junction bases unmatched: 8. Here the CDR3 reads CAWAWAGGGNTIYF. CDR3 nucleotides: TGTGCCTGGGCGTGGGCAGGGGGAGGAAACACCATATATTTT.

The chain employs TRBV2 and TRBJ1-1; D gene uncertain. The CDR3 is 13 residues long. Trimming stripped 6 bases from V and 5 bases from J, with 13 bases between. CDR1 and CDR2 (germline): SNHLY, FYNNEI. The CDR3 DNA reads as TGTGCCAGCAGCCGAGGGTCGGGGACTGAAGCTTTCTTT. Translated: CASSRGSGTEAFF.

The chain carries TRBV19 and TRBJ2-7; tentative D call: TRBD2 (6 bases). There are 13 residues in the CDR3. Germline V gene sequence: CDR1 LNHDA, CDR2 SQIVND (reference sequence). The V end was cut by 6 bases, the J end by 6 bases, with 15 bases between. The CDR3 DNA reads TGTGCCAGTAGCCATTCCCACGGGGGCGAGCAGTACTTC. Translated: CASSHSHGGEQYF. The variable domain in full, completed from reference TRBV19 and TRBJ2-7, reads DGGITQSPKYLFRKEGQNVTLSCEQNLNHDAMYWYRQDPGQGLRLIYYSQIVNDFQKGDIAEGYSVSREKKESFPLTVTSAQKNPTAFYLCASSHSHGGEQYFGPGTRLTVT.

In DNA, the CDR3 is TGTGCCAGCACCACCTCCGGGGTTCGAGAAAAACTGTTTTTT. Translation: CASTTSGVREKLFF. The rearrangement uses TRBV11-3 and TRBJ1-4; D unresolved. Per the germline V gene, CDR1 is SGHNT and CDR2 is YENEEA. The length of the CDR3 is 14 residues. V was shortened by 7 bases and J by 8 bases, with 17 bases between the two germline ends.